The clone carrying this TCR beta chain registers medium-sized by frequency. CDR3 length equals 13 residues. Per germline, CDR1 SQVTM and CDR2 ANQGSEA. Multiplex touch-down PCR amplified TRB using TRB-A and TRB-B pools in one tube. With the multiplex PCR reads reprocessed, TCRdb shows one record per CDR3 protein and no DNA. The listing records approximately 11,000 distinct CDR3 sequences. The source of the sample is a study of T cell clusters in autoimmune cytopenias. Tens of thousands of genome equivalents of blood DNA were amplified for TRB. These data also formed part of another study, on T cell repertoires in aging, cancer and after chemotherapy. Per that study: Loss of evenness, beyond lost richness, contributed to age-related TCR diversity decline in cancer patients. Across the chemotherapy interval, each cancer cohort showed higher median generation probability, suggesting thymic rebound.

The J gene is TRBJ2-1, the V gene TRBV29-1; TCRdb's D call, TRBD1, is unchecked because there is no DNA. The TCR sequence derives from a human donor in good health. What was sequenced was peripheral blood. CDR3 sequence: CSVVSGPGNEQFF.